These 30 T cell receptor beta chains share one sample of origin, sequenced in a study of cytomegalovirus exposure and HLA in healthy donors. Both 60 Vbeta primers and 13 Jbeta primers went into the PCR. Only in-frame clones appear in the TCRdb table, and some are missing; sequencing was by immunoSEQ multiplex PCR. The sample includes about 200,000 clones, about 12% seen only once; the top ten take approximately 8.4%. Sequencing was carried out using PBMCs. These receptors were taken from a man in his forties or fifties in good health and CMV-seropositive.

V gene TRBV11-3 combines with J gene TRBJ1-4; D unclear. V lost 4 bases and J 6 bases, leaving 6 bases between the germline ends. The CDR3 covers 12 residues. CDR1 is SGHNT and CDR2 is YENEEA in the germline V gene. DNA for the CDR3: TGTGCCAGCAGCTCGATAGATGAAAAACTGTTTTTT. It codes for CASSSIDEKLFF.

As to this clone: This same CDR3 is encoded by further DNA sequences in the sample. This sequence joins TRBV7-2 and TRBJ1-2; D gene unclear. From germline, CDR1 is SGHTA and CDR2 FQGNSA. The CDR3 covers 13 residues. V lost 3 bases to trimming and J lost 3 bases, with 8 bases between them. CDR3 region: CASSLKGDYGYTF. The CDR3 nucleotides read TGTGCCAGCAGCTTGAAGGGAGACTATGGCTACACCTTC.

The chain joins TRBV7-9 to TRBJ1-2; D remains unclear. The CDR3 contains 15 residues. V lost 1 base and J lost 2, with 11 bases in between. CDR1 is SEHNR and CDR2 is FQNEAQ in the germline V gene (reference sequence). This CDR3 is CASSLGGSGNYGYTF. CDR3 bases: TGTGCCAGCAGCTTAGGGGGTTCGGGGAACTATGGCTACACCTTC.

The rearrangement joins TRBV27 to TRBJ1-4; 8 bases agree with TRBD1. With 5 bases clipped from V and 2 bases from J, the junction kept 13 bases outside the gene matches. Germline CDR1 reads MNHEY; CDR2 reads SMNVEV (reference sequence). The CDR3 is 18 residues long. The CDR3 loop reads CASSRTGPAFSTNEKLFF. The CDR3 DNA reads as TGTGCCAGCAGTCGGACAGGGCCGGCTTTCTCGACTAATGAAAAACTGTTTTTT.

V and J are TRBV19 and TRBJ1-6; a weak D match, TRBD1 (5 bases). Looked up from germline, CDR1 is LNHDA and CDR2 is SQIVND (reference sequence). V lost 3 bases to trimming and J lost 2 bases, with 8 bases between them. The CDR3 is made up of 15 amino acids. The CDR3 bases are TGTGCCAGTAGTATCCAGGGTACCTATAATTCACCCCTCCACTTT. Its translation is CASSIQGTYNSPLHF.

This clone was seen only a few times. The chain recombines TRBV7-7 with TRBJ1-3; unclear D gene. The V end was cut by 5 bases, the J end by 2 bases, with 7 bases between. This CDR3 is 13 amino acids long. CDR1 and CDR2 from the germline V gene are SSHAT and FNYEAQ (reference sequence). In DNA form, the CDR3 reads TGTGCCAGCAGCCCTTCGGCTGGAAACACCATATATTTT. Amino acids: CASSPSAGNTIYF.

This clone was counted only a few times. The chain joins TRBV27 to TRBJ1-5; tentative D call: TRBD1 (5 bases). This CDR3 has 13 residues. CDR1 is MNHEY, CDR2 SMNVEV, per germline (reference sequence). Trimming took off 5 bases at V and 4 bases at J, with 9 bases between the two ends. The CDR3 nucleotides read TGTGCCAGCAGTCCCGGGGGTAATCAGCCCCAGCATTTT. Its translation is CASSPGGNQPQHF.

The chain recombines TRBV5-8 with TRBJ2-7; D unclear. V lost 1 base and J 6 bases, leaving 5 bases between the germline ends. CDR3 length: 11 amino acids. Germline assignment: CDR1 SGHTS and CDR2 YDEGEE. CDR3: CASSLRGEQYF. As DNA, the CDR3 is TGTGCCAGCAGCTTGCGCGGCGAGCAGTACTTC.

This clone came up a few times. The CDR3 loop is CASSEVTTRETQYF. The CDR3, as DNA: TGTGCCAGCAGTGAAGTCACTACAAGAGAGACCCAGTACTTC. V usage is TRBV2 and J usage is TRBJ2-5, with D hard to call. Looked up from germline, CDR1 is SNHLY and CDR2 is FYNNEI. This CDR3 comprises 14 residues. With 1 base removed from V and 4 bases from J, the gap between germline ends came to 10 bases.

The chain links TRBV6-5 to TRBJ1-6; TRBD1 aligns across 8 bases. Germline CDR1 reads MNHEY; CDR2 reads SVGAGI. CDR3 length equals 14 residues. Trimming took 5 bases from V and 8 from J; bases not matched to a gene: 5. CDR3 sequence reads: CASSQDRADSPLHF. CDR3 nucleotide sequence: TGTGCCAGCAGTCAGGACAGGGCGGATTCACCCCTCCACTTT.

In its sample, this clone was seen a few times. The chain carries TRBV19 and TRBJ1-2; D remains unclear. From germline, CDR1 is LNHDA and CDR2 SQIVND (reference sequence). Trimming took off 3 bases at V and 1 base at J, with 9 bases between the two ends. The CDR3 has 14 residues. CDR3 sequence reads: CASSMGAINYGYTF. In DNA form, the CDR3 reads TGTGCCAGTAGTATGGGCGCGATTAACTATGGCTACACCTTC. Full variable domain (missing parts from reference TRBV19 and TRBJ1-2): DGGITQSPKYLFRKEGQNVTLSCEQNLNHDAMYWYRQDPGQGLRLIYYSQIVNDFQKGDIAEGYSVSREKKESFPLTVTSAQKNPTAFYLCASSMGAINYGYTFGSGTRLTVV.

This clone was detected a few times. This chain links TRBV4-3 with TRBJ2-3; D uncertain. CDR1 and CDR2 from the germline V gene are LGHNA and YSLEER. The CDR3 is 14 residues long. With 2 bases removed from V and 0 bases from J, the gap between germline ends came to 6 bases. CDR3 DNA: TGCGCCAGCAGCCAATCACGGAGCACAGATACGCAGTATTTT. Amino acids: CASSQSRSTDTQYF.

The CDR3 sequence: CASGQGSYNEQFF. For the CDR3, the DNA is TGTGCCTCTGGACAGGGGTCCTACAATGAGCAGTTCTTC. The chain is built from TRBV6-5 and TRBJ2-1; 9 positions agree with TRBD1. CDR1 and CDR2 from the germline V gene are MNHEY and SVGAGI. The CDR3 length is 13 residues. The trim removed 11 bases at V and 1 base at J, leaving 3 bases unmatched.

The chain employs TRBV6-5 and TRBJ1-2; D not resolved. V was clipped by 6 bases and J by 4 bases, with 15 bases between them. The CDR3 is made up of 14 amino acids. From germline, CDR1 is MNHEY and CDR2 SVGAGI. In nucleotides, the CDR3 is TGTGCCAGCAGCCCCCGTAGAGCACTCTATGGCTACACCTTC. Amino acid sequence: CASSPRRALYGYTF.

Only a few counts were recorded for this clone. This chain connects TRBV7-2 to TRBJ2-4, with D perhaps TRBD1 (6 bases). The CDR3 loop spans 16 amino acids. V lost 5 bases, J lost 1 base, and 15 bases lay in between. Germline V gene data show CDR1 as SGHTA and CDR2 as FQGNSA. CDR3 sequence reads: CASSATGIEAKNIQYF. In DNA, the CDR3 is TGTGCCAGCAGCGCTACAGGGATTGAGGCCAAAAACATTCAGTACTTC.

CDR3 nucleotides: TGTGCCAGCAGCTGGACAGGGGAGGTTTATAGCAATCAGCCCCAGCATTTT. It encodes CASSWTGEVYSNQPQHF. The chain joins TRBV5-6 to TRBJ1-5, with 9 nucleotides matching TRBD1. After removal of 3 bases from V and 0 bases from J, the junction contained 7 bases not matched to a gene. The CDR3 runs 17 residues. Germline CDR1 SGHDT, CDR2 YYEEEE.

This clone occurred a few times. The chain carries TRBV18 and TRBJ1-2; no clear D gene. V was cut by 1 base and J by 8 bases, with 8 bases left in between. CDR1 and CDR2 (germline): KGHSH, LQKENI. This CDR3 has 12 residues. CDR3 residues: CASSPQREGYTF. The CDR3 DNA reads as TGTGCCAGCTCACCACAGAGGGAAGGCTACACCTTC.

The DNA of the CDR3 is TGTGCCAGCAGTGTGGGACTAGCGGGGAGTCCCCCCTACGAGCAGTACTTC. Translated: CASSVGLAGSPPYEQYF. V usage is TRBV6-1 and J usage is TRBJ2-7; 13 bases match TRBD2. Per germline, CDR1 MNHNS and CDR2 SASEGT. V lost 4 bases and J lost 2; bases outside the gene matches: 8. This CDR3 contains 17 residues.

This CDR3 reads CASSTGPPNTEAFF. CDR3 nucleotide sequence: TGCGCCAGCAGTACAGGGCCCCCGAACACTGAAGCTTTCTTT. The chain carries TRBV5-1 and TRBJ1-1; TRBD1 might be the D (6 bases). The CDR3 runs 14 residues. Trimming removed 5 bases from V and 1 base from J, with 12 bases in between. Germline CDR1 is SGHRS and CDR2 is YFSETQ.

The chain joins TRBV5-4 to TRBJ1-6; a weak D match, TRBD1 (5 bases). Germline assignment: CDR1 SGHNT and CDR2 YYREEE (reference sequence). V was shortened by 2 bases and J by 7 bases, with 13 bases between the two germline ends. The CDR3 is made up of 15 amino acids. The CDR3 protein is CASSFDSNQNSPLHF. CDR3 in DNA: TGTGCCAGCAGCTTTGACAGCAACCAAAATTCACCCCTCCACTTT.

The V and J genes are TRBV6-6 and TRBJ1-2; TRBD1 matches at 11 bases. After removal of 7 bases from V and 6 bases from J, the junction contained 10 bases not matched to a gene. The CDR3 contains 15 residues. CDR1 is MNHNY, CDR2 SVGAGI, per germline (reference sequence). CDR3 DNA: TGTGCCAGCACTTTAGTGGGACAGGGGGTTAATGGCTACACCTTC. Its protein is CASTLVGQGVNGYTF.

V is TRBV6-7 and J is TRBJ1-1; D is perhaps TRBD1 (5 bases). TRBV6-7 is noted as an ORF with a role that remains uncertain. V dropped 8 bases and J dropped 7 bases, with 17 bases sitting between them. The CDR3 runs to 13 residues. In nucleotides, the CDR3 is TGTGCCAGCGCGATGTGGGGCGGGGATGAAGCTTTCTTT. It encodes CASAMWGGDEAFF.

This clone was seen more than once but under ten times. This chain joins TRBV21-1 and TRBJ2-7; the DNA was not used to check the table's D call, TRBD1. TRBV21-1 is listed as a pseudogene. This CDR3 comprises 15 residues. The CDR3: CASSKQGVNVHEQYV. Here the CDR3 DNA reads TGTGCCAGCAGCAAGCAGGGGGTTAACGTCCACGAGCAGTACGTC.

This clone was seen a few times. The CDR3 coding sequence is TGTGCCAGCAGCCTACCCGGGACAGGGGCGTTCGAGCAGTTCTTC. Translation: CASSLPGTGAFEQFF. The chain recombines TRBV5-6 with TRBJ2-1; 10 bases are a match to TRBD1. CDR3 length equals 15 residues. Germline trimming cut 4 bases from V and 10 bases from J; bases unmatched to any gene: 11. Germline-derived CDR1 and CDR2 are SGHDT and YYEEEE.

The chain recombines TRBV6-4 with TRBJ1-2; TRBD1 agrees at 10 bases. This CDR3 is built from 20 residues. After removal of 2 bases from V and 4 bases from J, the junction contained 19 bases not matched to a gene. Germline CDR1 MRHNA, CDR2 SNTAGT. CDR3 bases: TGTGCCAGCAGTGACCCACCAGTCCGGGACAGGGGAGGGGATGTCTATGGCTACACCTTC. The encoded protein is CASSDPPVRDRGGDVYGYTF.

The V call is TRBV6-5, the J call TRBJ1-2; D gene uncertain. V was trimmed by 6 bases and J by 7 bases, leaving 9 bases between them. Per the germline V gene, CDR1 is MNHEY and CDR2 is SVGAGI. This CDR3 has 11 residues. The CDR3 reads CASRSGGGYTF. CDR3 coding DNA: TGTGCCAGCAGATCTGGAGGTGGCTACACCTTC.

In its sample, this clone was seen a few times. At the DNA level, this CDR3 is encoded by other sequences in the same sample as well. V usage is TRBV5-1 and J usage is TRBJ2-3; the match to TRBD1 covers 9 bases. The germline V gene has CDR1 SGHRS and CDR2 YFSETQ. The CDR3 has 15 residues. The V gene end was trimmed by 4 bases and the J gene end by 3 bases; junction bases not matched to a gene: 6. The CDR3 bases are TGCGCCAGCAGCCTAAAGACAGGGGGGACAGATACGCAGTATTTT. The encoded protein is CASSLKTGGTDTQYF.

The CDR3 DNA is TGTGCCAGCAGACACAACAGGGGCTCCTACGAGCAGTACGTC. Its translation is CASRHNRGSYEQYV. This rearrangement joins TRBV2 to TRBJ2-7; 7 nucleotides align to TRBD1. With V trimmed by 6 bases and J by 0 bases, 5 bases remained unmatched. The V gene's germline CDR1 is SNHLY and CDR2 FYNNEI. The length of the CDR3 is 14 residues.

The V call is TRBV9, the J call TRBJ1-1; 8 bases are a match to TRBD1. The CDR3 spans 15 residues. J gave up 1 base and V 0 bases, and 2 bases lay outside the gene matches. Germline V lookup: CDR1 SGDLS, CDR2 YYNGEE. CDR3 DNA sequence: TGTGCCAGCAGCGTAGTTGGACAGGGGAACACTGAAGCTTTCTTT. Translation: CASSVVGQGNTEAFF. The full variable domain, its missing parts supplied by reference TRBV9 and TRBJ1-1, is DSGVTQTPKHLITATGQRVTLRCSPRSGDLSVYWYQQSLDQGLQFLIQYYNGEERAKGNILERFSAQQFPDLHSELNLSSLELGDSALYFCASSVVGQGNTEAFFGQGTRLTVV.

This clone was seen more than once but under ten times. The rearrangement links TRBV28 to TRBJ2-3, with D uncertain. V lost 5 bases and J lost 0, with 3 bases in between. The CDR3 has 12 amino acids. The V gene's germline CDR1 is MDHEN and CDR2 SYDVKM. The CDR3 DNA is TGTGCCAGCAGTCTCAGCACAGATACGCAGTATTTT. Its translation: CASSLSTDTQYF.